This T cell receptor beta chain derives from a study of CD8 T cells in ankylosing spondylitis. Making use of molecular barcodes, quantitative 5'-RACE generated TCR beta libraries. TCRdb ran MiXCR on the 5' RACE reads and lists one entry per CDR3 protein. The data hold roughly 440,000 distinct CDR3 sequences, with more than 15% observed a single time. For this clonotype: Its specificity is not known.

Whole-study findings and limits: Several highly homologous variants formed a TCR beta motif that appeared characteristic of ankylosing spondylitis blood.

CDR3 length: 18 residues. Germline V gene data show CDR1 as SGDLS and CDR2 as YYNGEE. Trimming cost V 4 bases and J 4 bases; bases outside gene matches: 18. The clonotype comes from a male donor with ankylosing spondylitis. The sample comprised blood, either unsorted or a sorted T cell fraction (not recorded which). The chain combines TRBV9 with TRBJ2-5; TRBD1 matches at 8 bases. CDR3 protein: CASSTPLGQGDDAETQYF. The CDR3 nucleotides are TGTGCCAGCAGCACCCCCCTAGGACAGGGAGACGATGCAGAGACCCAGTACTTC. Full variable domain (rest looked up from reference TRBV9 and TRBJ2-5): DSGVTQTPKHLITATGQRVTLRCSPRSGDLSVYWYQQSLDQGLQFLIQYYNGEERAKGNILERFSAQQFPDLHSELNLSSLELGDSALYFCASSTPLGQGDDAETQYFGPGTRLLVL.